Listed below are T cell receptor beta chains from one sample, sequenced in a study of cytomegalovirus exposure and HLA in healthy donors. Assay: immunoSEQ multiplex PCR; the TCRdb copy retains only in-frame clones and omits some. The sample consists of around 200,000 clones, under 80% of them appearing once. Sequencing was carried out using PBMCs. Receptors originate from a female donor in good health and CMV-seronegative. The CDR3 runs from the conserved cysteine through the conserved F or W. The D gene is left open where the match is weak. Only some rows state a clone size, as once, few, many or a class for expanded clones.

v_call,d_call,clone_size,j_call,cdr3_aa,cdr3_nt
TRBV7-2,NA,NA,TRBJ1-1,CASSLSPGWYTEAFF,TGTGCCAGCAGCTTAAGCCCAGGGTGGTACACTGAAGCTTTCTTT
TRBV21-1,NA,once,TRBJ2-2,CAMAWDSNTGELFF,TGTGCCATGGCTTGGGACAGCAACACCGGGGAGCTGTTTTTT
TRBV18,TRBD1,NA,TRBJ2-7,CASSPYTDRDYEQYF,TGTGCCAGCTCACCATATACAGACAGGGACTACGAGCAGTACTTC
TRBV29-1,TRBD1,NA,TRBJ2-7,CSGGTGGVGEQYF,TGCAGCGGGGGGACAGGGGGCGTGGGCGAGCAGTACTTC
TRBV2,NA,NA,TRBJ2-7,CATPPRREKTYEQYF,TGTGCTACGCCTCCCAGACGGGAGAAGACCTACGAGCAGTACTTC
TRBV5-1,TRBD2,NA,TRBJ2-3,CASSFLAGGPTDTQYF,TGCGCCAGCAGCTTTCTAGCGGGGGGGCCGACAGATACGCAGTATTTT
TRBV9,NA,NA,TRBJ2-3,CASSSHYTRSDTDTQYF,TGTGCCAGCAGCTCCCATTACACGCGGAGCGACACAGATACGCAGTATTTT
TRBV10-3,NA,NA,TRBJ2-5,CAISDPPLVNQETQYF,TGTGCCATCAGTGACCCCCCACTAGTCAACCAAGAGACCCAGTACTTC
TRBV30,TRBD1,NA,TRBJ1-2,CAWSVRTGFGGYTF,TGCGCCTGGAGTGTACGGACAGGGTTTGGAGGCTACACCTTC
TRBV13,TRBD1,NA,TRBJ2-1,CASSPDRSSYNEQFF,TGTGCCAGCAGCCCGGACAGGAGCTCCTACAATGAGCAGTTCTTC
TRBV30,NA,NA,TRBJ2-7,CAWSVLEGNLYEQYF,TGTGCCTGGAGTGTATTGGAGGGAAACCTCTACGAGCAGTACTTC
TRBV7-7,NA,NA,TRBJ1-4,CASSRNEGTLEKLFF,TGTGCTAGCAGCCGAAATGAGGGGACACTTGAAAAACTGTTTTTT
TRBV19,NA,NA,TRBJ1-6,CASSILWTSSYNSPLHF,TGTGCCAGTAGTATTTTGTGGACTAGCTCCTATAATTCACCCCTCCACTTT
TRBV30,NA,NA,TRBJ1-6,CAWSVVRDNSPLHF,TGTGCCTGGAGTGTTGTCAGGGATAATTCACCCCTCCACTTT
TRBV5-1,NA,NA,TRBJ2-1,CASSGRVTGFGSGEQFF,TGCGCCAGCAGCGGGCGTGTCACGGGGTTTGGATCGGGTGAGCAGTTCTTC
TRBV28,NA,NA,TRBJ1-1,CASQAAATEAFF,TGTGCCAGCCAAGCGGCAGCCACTGAAGCTTTCTTT
TRBV28,NA,NA,TRBJ2-6,CASRATSGANVLTF,TGTGCCAGCAGAGCGACTTCTGGGGCCAACGTCCTGACTTTC
TRBV28,NA,NA,TRBJ2-5,CASSLPGMGETQYF,TGTGCCAGCAGCTTACCAGGGATGGGGGAGACCCAGTACTTC
TRBV15,TRBD2,NA,TRBJ2-7,CATSRLSGGRTYEQYF,TGTGCCACCAGCAGACTTAGCGGGGGGCGTACCTACGAGCAGTACTTC
TRBV29-1,NA,NA,TRBJ1-1,CSARTANTEAFF,TGCAGCGCCAGGACAGCTAACACTGAAGCTTTCTTT
TRBV4-3,TRBD2,few,TRBJ2-7,CASSQGLAGAYEQYF,TGCGCCAGCAGCCAAGGGCTAGCGGGGGCCTACGAGCAGTACTTC
TRBV27,NA,NA,TRBJ1-4,CASRSGLTNEKLFF,TGTGCCAGCAGATCAGGGTTAACTAATGAAAAACTGTTTTTT
TRBV27,TRBD1,NA,TRBJ2-3,CASSLRDRGTDTQYF,TGTGCCAGCAGCCTCCGGGACAGGGGCACAGATACGCAGTATTTT
TRBV7-3,TRBD1,NA,TRBJ1-2,CASSYRQGASGGYTF,TGTGCCAGCAGCTACCGACAGGGGGCCTCCGGTGGCTACACCTTC
TRBV6-1,NA,few,TRBJ2-2,CAIQGLRTGELFF,TGTGCCATACAGGGTTTAAGGACCGGGGAGCTGTTTTTT
TRBV7-9,TRBD1,NA,TRBJ1-6,CASSLARTGADSPLHF,TGTGCCAGCAGCTTAGCACGGACAGGGGCGGATTCACCCCTCCACTTT
TRBV6-5,NA,NA,TRBJ1-5,CASRPGAGGNQPQHF,TGTGCCAGCAGGCCCGGGGCGGGAGGCAATCAGCCCCAGCATTTT
TRBV5-4,NA,once,TRBJ1-6,CASNEGGPHSYNSPLHF,TGTGCCAGCAACGAAGGAGGGCCTCACTCCTATAATTCACCCCTCCACTTT
TRBV27,NA,once,TRBJ1-1,CASRLQAMNTEAFF,TGTGCCAGCAGGTTACAGGCGATGAACACTGAAGCTTTCTTT
TRBV15,TRBD1,NA,TRBJ2-1,CATSSQTGGSNEQFF,TGTGCCACCAGCAGTCAGACAGGGGGCTCCAATGAGCAGTTCTTC
TRBV2,NA,NA,TRBJ2-2,CVIRRVTNTGELFF,TGTGTCATTCGTCGGGTCACCAACACCGGGGAGCTGTTTTTT
TRBV7-6,TRBD2,NA,TRBJ2-1,CASTSRTSGSDEQFF,TGTGCCAGCACATCCCGGACTAGCGGGAGCGATGAGCAGTTCTTC